The present T cell receptor beta chain was sequenced within a study of CD4 T cell repertoires in COVID-19. As for the study in general: CFSE-low cells expanded approximately eleven days with IL-2, then restimulated with other coronavirus spikes. Study-wide points: Suggested intraclonal diversification: top SARS-CoV-2-reactive clonotypes appeared in two or three memory subsets.

Stimulation with autologous monocytes and recombinant SARS-CoV-2 spike or nucleoprotein produced proliferating antigen-reactive T cell lines. Mild-to-severe COVID-19 survivors were the donors. Assay used: immunoSEQ multiplex PCR; TCRdb lists only in-frame clones, some missing. The repertoire consists of over a hundred clones, with approximately 18% occurring once and the leading ten covering approximately 45%. Per germline, CDR1 WSHSY and CDR2 SAAADI. V shed 3 bases and J shed 3 bases, with 12 bases lying between them. This CDR3 is built from 15 residues. In this sample, this clone is hyperexpanded. Its antigen is not known.

This TCR derives from a human donor who had COVID-19. The starting material was circulating follicular helper CD4+ T cells, cultured in vitro, obtained after recovery from COVID-19. The chain carries TRBV10-2 and TRBJ2-1; D is unclear. The CDR3 spells CASSDPRLVYNEQFF. DNA for the CDR3: TGCGCCAGCAGTGATCCCCGATTAGTCTACAATGAGCAGTTCTTC.